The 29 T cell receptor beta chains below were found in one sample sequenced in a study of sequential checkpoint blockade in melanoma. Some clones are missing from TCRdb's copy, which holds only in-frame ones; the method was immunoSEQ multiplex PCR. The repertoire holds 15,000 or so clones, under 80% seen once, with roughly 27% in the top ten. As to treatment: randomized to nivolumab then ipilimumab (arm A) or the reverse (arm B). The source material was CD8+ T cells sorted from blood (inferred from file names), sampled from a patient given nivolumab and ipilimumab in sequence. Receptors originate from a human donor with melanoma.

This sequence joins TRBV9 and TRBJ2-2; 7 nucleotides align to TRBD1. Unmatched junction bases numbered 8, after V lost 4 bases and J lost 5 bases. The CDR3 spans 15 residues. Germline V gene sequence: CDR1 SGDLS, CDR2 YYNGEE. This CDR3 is CASSTWDSMTGELFF. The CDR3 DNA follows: TGTGCCAGCAGCACCTGGGACAGCATGACCGGGGAGCTGTTTTTT.

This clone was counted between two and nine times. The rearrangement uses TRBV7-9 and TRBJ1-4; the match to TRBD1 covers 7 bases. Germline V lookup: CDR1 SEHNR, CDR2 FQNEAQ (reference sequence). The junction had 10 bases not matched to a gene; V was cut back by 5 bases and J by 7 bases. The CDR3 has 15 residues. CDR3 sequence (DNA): TGTGCCAGCAGCCTGACAGGGATAGAGGGTGAAAAACTGTTTTTT. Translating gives CASSLTGIEGEKLFF.

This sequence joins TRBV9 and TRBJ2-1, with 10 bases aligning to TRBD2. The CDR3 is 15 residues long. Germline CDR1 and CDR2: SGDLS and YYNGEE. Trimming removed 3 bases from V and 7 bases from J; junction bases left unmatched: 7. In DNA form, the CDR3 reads TGTGCCAGCAGCGCTAGCGGGAGTTTAGTGAATGAGCAGTTCTTC. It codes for CASSASGSLVNEQFF.

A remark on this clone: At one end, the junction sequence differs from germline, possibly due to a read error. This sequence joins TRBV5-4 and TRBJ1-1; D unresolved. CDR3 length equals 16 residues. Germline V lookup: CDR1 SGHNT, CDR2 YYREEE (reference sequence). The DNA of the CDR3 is TGTGCCAGCAGCTTAGTCCCCACGGGCGGGAACTCTGAAGCTTTCTTT. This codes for CASSLVPTGGNSEAFF. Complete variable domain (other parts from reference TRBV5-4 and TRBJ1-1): ETGVTQSPTHLIKTRGQQVTLRCSSQSGHNTVSWYQQALGQGPQFIFQYYREEENGRGNFPPRFSGLQFPNYSSELNVNALELDDSALYLCASSLVPTGGNSEAFFGQGTRLTVV.

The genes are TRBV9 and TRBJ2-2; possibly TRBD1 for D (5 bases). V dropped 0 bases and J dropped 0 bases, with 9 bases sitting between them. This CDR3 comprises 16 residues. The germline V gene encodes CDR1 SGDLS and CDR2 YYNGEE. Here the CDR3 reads CASSVGQGSNTGELFF. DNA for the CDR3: TGTGCCAGCAGCGTAGGTCAGGGTTCGAACACCGGGGAGCTGTTTTTT. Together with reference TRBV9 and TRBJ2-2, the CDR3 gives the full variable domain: DSGVTQTPKHLITATGQRVTLRCSPRSGDLSVYWYQQSLDQGLQFLIQYYNGEERAKGNILERFSAQQFPDLHSELNLSSLELGDSALYFCASSVGQGSNTGELFFGEGSRLTVL.

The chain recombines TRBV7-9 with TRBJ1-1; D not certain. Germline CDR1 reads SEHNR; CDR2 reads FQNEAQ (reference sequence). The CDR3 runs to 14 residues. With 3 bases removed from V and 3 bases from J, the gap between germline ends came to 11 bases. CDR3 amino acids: CASSFHGEHTEAFF. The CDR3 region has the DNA TGTGCCAGCAGCTTCCACGGGGAGCACACTGAAGCTTTCTTT.

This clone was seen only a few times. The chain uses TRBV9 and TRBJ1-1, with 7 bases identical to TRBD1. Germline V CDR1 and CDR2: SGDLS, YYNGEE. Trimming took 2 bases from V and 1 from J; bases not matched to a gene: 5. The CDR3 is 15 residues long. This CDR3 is CASSVTGTANTEAFF. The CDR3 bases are TGTGCCAGCAGCGTGACCGGGACAGCGAACACTGAAGCTTTCTTT.

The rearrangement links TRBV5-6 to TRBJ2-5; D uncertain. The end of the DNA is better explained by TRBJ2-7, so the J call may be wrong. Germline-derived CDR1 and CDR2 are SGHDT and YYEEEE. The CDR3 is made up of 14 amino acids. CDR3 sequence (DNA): TGTGCCAGCAGCTTGAATAGACACCCTTACGAGCAGTACTTC. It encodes CASSLNRHPYEQYF.

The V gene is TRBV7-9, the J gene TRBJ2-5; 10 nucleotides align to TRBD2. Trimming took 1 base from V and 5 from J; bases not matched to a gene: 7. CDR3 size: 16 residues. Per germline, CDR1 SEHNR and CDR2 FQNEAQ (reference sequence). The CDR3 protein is CASSLGLAGARETQYF. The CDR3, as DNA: TGTGCCAGCAGCTTAGGGCTAGCGGGAGCCCGGGAGACCCAGTACTTC.

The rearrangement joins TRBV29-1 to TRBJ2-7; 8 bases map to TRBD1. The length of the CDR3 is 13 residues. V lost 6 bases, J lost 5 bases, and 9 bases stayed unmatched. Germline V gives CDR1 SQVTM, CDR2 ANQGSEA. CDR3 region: CSVRDRFLHEQYF. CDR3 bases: TGCAGCGTCCGGGACAGGTTCCTCCACGAGCAGTACTTC.

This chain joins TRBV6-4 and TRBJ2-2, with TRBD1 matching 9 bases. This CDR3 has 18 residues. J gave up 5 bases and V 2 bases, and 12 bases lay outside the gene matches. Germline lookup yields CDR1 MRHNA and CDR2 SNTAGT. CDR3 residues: CASSDGTGGPFTTGELFF. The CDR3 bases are TGTGCCAGCAGTGACGGAACAGGGGGCCCTTTCACTACCGGGGAGCTGTTTTTT.

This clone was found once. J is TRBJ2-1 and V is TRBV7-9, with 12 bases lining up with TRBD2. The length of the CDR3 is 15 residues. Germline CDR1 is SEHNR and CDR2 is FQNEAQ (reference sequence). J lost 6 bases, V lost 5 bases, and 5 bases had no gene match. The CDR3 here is CASSSRLAGANEQFF. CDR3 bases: TGTGCCAGCAGCAGCCGACTAGCGGGAGCCAATGAGCAGTTCTTC.

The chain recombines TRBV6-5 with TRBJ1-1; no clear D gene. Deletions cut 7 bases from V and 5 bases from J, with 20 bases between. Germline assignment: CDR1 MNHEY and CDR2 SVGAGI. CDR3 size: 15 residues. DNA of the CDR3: TGTGCCAGCACCCCATGGGCCAACTCGGGGACTGAAGCTTTCTTT. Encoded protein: CASTPWANSGTEAFF.

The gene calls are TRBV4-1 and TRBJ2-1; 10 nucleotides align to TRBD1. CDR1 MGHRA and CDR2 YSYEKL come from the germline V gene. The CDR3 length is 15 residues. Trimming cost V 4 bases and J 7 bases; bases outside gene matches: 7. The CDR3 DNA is TGCGCCAGCAGCCGTTGGGACAGGGGTCGAAATGAGCAGTTCTTC. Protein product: CASSRWDRGRNEQFF.

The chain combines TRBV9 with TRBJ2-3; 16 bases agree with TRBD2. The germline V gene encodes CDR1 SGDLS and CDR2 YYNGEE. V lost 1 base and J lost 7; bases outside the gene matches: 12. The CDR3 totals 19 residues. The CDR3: CASSVYGTSGGGELNTQYF. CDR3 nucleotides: TGTGCCAGCAGCGTATACGGGACTAGCGGGGGGGGAGAATTGAATACGCAGTATTTT.

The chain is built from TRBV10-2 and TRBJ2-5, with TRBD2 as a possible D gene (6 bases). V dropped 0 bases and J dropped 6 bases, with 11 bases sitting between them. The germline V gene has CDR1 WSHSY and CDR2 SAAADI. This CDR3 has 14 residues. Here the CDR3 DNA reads TGCGCCAGCAGTGAGTCGGGACTGTTGAAGACCCAGTACTTC. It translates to CASSESGLLKTQYF.

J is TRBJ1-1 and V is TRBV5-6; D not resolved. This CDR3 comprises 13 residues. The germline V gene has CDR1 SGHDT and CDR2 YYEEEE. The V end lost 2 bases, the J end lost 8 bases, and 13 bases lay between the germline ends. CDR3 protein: CASSFRGPIEAFF. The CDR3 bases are TGTGCCAGCAGCTTCCGGGGTCCGATAGAAGCTTTCTTT.

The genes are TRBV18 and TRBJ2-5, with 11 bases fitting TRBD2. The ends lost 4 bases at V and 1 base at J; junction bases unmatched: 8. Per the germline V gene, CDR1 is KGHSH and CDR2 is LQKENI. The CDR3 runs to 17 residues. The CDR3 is CASSHSGTSGSQETQYF. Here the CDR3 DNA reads TGTGCCAGCTCACACTCCGGGACTAGCGGTTCCCAAGAGACCCAGTACTTC.

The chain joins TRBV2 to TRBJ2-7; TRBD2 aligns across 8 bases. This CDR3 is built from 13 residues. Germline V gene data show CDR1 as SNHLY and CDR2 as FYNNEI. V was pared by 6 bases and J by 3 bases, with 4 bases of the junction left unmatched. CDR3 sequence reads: CASRTSAHYEQYF. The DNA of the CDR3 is TGTGCCAGCAGGACTAGCGCTCACTACGAGCAGTACTTC.

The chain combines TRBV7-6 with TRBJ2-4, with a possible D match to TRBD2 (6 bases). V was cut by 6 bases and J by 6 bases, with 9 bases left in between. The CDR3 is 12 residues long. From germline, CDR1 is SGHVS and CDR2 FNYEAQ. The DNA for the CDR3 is TGTGCCAGCAGGGGGGACTCAAACATTCAGTACTTC. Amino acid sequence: CASRGDSNIQYF.

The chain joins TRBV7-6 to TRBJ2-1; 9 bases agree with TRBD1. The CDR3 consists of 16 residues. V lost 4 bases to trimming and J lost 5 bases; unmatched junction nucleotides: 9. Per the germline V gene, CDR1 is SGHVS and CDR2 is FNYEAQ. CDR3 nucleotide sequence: TGTGCCAGCAGCTGGTTTCCGGGACAGGGAGACAATGAGCAGTTCTTC. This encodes CASSWFPGQGDNEQFF.

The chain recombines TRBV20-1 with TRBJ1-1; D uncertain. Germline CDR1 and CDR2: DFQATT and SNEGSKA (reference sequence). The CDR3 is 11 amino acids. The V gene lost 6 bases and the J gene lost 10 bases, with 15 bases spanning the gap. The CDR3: CSAPAGVRAFF. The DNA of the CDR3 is TGCAGTGCCCCCGCCGGGGTTCGAGCTTTCTTT.

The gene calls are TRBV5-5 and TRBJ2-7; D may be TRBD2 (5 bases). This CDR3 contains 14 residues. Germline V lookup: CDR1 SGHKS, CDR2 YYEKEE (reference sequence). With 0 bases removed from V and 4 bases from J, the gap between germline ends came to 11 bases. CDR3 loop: CASSLELVYYEQYV. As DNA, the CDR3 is TGTGCCAGCAGCTTGGAACTAGTGTATTACGAGCAGTACGTC.

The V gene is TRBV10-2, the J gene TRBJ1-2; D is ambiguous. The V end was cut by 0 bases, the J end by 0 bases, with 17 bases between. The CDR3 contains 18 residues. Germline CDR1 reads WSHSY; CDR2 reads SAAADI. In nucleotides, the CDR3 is TGCGCCAGCAGTGAGTCTGTGGTGGGGAGTTCCTCTAACTATGGCTACACCTTC. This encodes CASSESVVGSSSNYGYTF.

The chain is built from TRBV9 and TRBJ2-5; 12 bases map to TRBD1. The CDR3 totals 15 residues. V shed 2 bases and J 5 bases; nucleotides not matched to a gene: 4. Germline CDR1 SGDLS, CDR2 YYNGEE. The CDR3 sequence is CASSVGTGGQETQYF. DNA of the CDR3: TGTGCCAGCAGCGTTGGGACAGGGGGCCAGGAGACCCAGTACTTC.

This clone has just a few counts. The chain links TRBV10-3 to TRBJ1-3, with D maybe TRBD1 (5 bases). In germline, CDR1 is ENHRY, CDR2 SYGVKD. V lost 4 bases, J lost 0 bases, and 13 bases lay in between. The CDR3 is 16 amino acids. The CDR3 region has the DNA TGTGCCATCAGTGGGGGGGAATGGAGCTCTGGAAACACCATATATTTT. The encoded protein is CAISGGEWSSGNTIYF.

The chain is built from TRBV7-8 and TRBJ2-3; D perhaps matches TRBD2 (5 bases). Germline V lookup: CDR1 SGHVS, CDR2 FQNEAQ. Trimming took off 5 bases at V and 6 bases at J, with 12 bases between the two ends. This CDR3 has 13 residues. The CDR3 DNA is TGTGCCAGCAGCATCTTACAGCGGGATACGCAGTATTTT. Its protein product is CASSILQRDTQYF.

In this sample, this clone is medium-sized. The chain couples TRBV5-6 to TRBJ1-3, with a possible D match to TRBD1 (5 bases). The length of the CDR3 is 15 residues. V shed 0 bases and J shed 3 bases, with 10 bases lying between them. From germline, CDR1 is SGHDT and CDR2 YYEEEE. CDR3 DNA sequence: TGTGCCAGCAGCTTGGCCCAGGGATATGGAAACACCATATATTTT. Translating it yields CASSLAQGYGNTIYF.

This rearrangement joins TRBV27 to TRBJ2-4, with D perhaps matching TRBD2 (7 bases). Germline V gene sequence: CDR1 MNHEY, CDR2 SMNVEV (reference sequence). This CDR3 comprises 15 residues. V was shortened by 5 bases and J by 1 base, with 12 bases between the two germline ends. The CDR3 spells CASSLRGGAKNIQYF. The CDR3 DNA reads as TGTGCCAGCAGTCTGAGGGGGGGGGCCAAAAACATTCAGTACTTC.